The source of this T cell receptor beta chain is a study of breast tumors, draining lymph nodes, adjacent tissues. The study, taken as a whole, reports: That most tumor T cells come from lymph nodes remained unproven. Compared with basal-like, luminal-like tumors shared significantly more repertoire with nontumor tissue. The data were judged consistent with most tumor T cells coming from lymph node and expanding in tumor. Tumors had less TCR diversity than lymph nodes, more than nontumor tissue.

Germline CDR1 reads MNHEY; CDR2 reads SVGAGI. This CDR3 spans 15 amino acids. V was shortened by 8 bases and J by 0 bases, with 16 bases between the two germline ends. This clonotype was recorded only once. Its antigen is currently unknown. Being one base from a much bigger clone, this may be a read error. Breast cancer patients provided tissue from their axillary draining lymph nodes. TCRdb processed the multiplex PCR reads anew with MiXCR; each CDR3 protein has one entry. This table holds 100,000 or so distinct CDR3 sequences, approximately 21% found once. Material for sequencing was axillary lymph node tissue. This receptor was identified in a female donor with breast cancer. Some clones in this sample may be carry-over from other donors' samples. The rearrangement uses TRBV6-5 and TRBJ1-2, with D perhaps matching TRBD1 (6 bases). Here the CDR3 reads CASGRGTTANYGYTF. CDR3 DNA sequence: TGTGCCAGCGGGAGGGGGACGACTGCTAACTATGGCTACACCTTC.